This T cell receptor beta chain was found in a study of sequential checkpoint blockade in melanoma. At the level of the study: Matched biopsies came pretreatment and at week 13 for some 21 patients. Study-wide results and limits: Patients with week-13 increases in T-cell fraction and clonality benefited about 30 times more often.

Treatment given: randomized to nivolumab then ipilimumab (arm A) or the reverse (arm B). Germline CDR1 and CDR2: SQVTM and ANQGSEA. Trimming removed 7 bases at V and 2 bases at J, with 14 bases between. The CDR3 contains 14 residues. Method: immunoSEQ multiplex PCR; TCRdb's copy keeps in-frame clones and lacks some. This sample has about 9,300 clones, with 25% to 30% found just once. With regard to this clone: Its antigen remains unknown.

Sequencing was performed on tumor tissue (inferred from file names), taken from a patient given nivolumab and ipilimumab in sequence. The chain carries TRBV29-1 and TRBJ2-2; D possibly corresponds to TRBD2 (7 bases). This clonotype was sampled from a human donor with melanoma. CDR3 sequence: CSAAGHLNTGELFF. Here the CDR3 DNA reads TGCAGCGCAGCGGGACACCTAAACACCGGGGAGCTGTTTTTT.